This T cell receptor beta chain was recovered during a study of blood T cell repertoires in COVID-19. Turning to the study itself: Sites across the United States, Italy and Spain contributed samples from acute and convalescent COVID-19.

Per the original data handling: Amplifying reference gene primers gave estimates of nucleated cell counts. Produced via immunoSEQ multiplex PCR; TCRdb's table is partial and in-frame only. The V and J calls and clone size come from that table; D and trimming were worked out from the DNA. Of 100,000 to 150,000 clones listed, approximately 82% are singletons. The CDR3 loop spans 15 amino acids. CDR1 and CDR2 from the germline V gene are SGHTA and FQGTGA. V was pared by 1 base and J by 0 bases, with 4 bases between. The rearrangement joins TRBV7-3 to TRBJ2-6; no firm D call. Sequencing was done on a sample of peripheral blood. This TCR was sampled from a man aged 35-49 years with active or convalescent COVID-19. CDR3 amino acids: CASSLKSSGANVLTF. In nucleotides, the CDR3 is TGTGCCAGCAGCTTAAAGAGCTCTGGGGCCAACGTCCTGACTTTC.